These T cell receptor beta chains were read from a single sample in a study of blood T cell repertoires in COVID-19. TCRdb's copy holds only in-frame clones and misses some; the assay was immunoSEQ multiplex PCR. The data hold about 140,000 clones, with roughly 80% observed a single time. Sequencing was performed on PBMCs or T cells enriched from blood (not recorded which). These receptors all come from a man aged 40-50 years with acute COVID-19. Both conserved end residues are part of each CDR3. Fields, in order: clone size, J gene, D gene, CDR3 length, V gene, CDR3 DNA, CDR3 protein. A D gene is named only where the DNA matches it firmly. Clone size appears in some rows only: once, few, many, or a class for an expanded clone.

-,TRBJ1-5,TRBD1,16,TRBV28,TGTGCAGGAGGGGGCCCGGGACAGATTAGCAATCAGCCCCAGCATTTT,CAGGGPGQISNQPQHF
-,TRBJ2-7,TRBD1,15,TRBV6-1,TGTGCCAGCAGTGAAGCGACAGGGAGCTCCTACGAGCAGTACTTC,CASSEATGSSYEQYF
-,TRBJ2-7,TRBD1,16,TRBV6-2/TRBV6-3,TGTGCCAGCAGTCGCCGGGGACAGGGGGCCGGCTACGAGCAGTACTTC,CASSRRGQGAGYEQYF
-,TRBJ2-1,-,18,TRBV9,TGTGCCAGCAGCGCCCCTATAGGGGGACTAAGCTCCTACAATGAGCAGTTCTTC,CASSAPIGGLSSYNEQFF
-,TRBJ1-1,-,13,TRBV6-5,TGTGCCAGCACCGGCGCGGGGGACACTGAAGCTTTCTTT,CASTGAGDTEAFF
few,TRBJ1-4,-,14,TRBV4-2,TGTGCCAGCAGCCAAGATCGCCTCAGGATGGATCTGTTTTTT,CASSQDRLRMDLFF
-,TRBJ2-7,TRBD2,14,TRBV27,TGTGCCAGCAGTATCTTAGCGGGACCCTACGAGCAGTACTTC,CASSILAGPYEQYF
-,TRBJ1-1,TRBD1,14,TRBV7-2,TGTGCCAGCAGCCCGGGACAGGGAAGGACTGAAGCTTTCTTT,CASSPGQGRTEAFF
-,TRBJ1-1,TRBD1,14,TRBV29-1,TGCAGCGTTGGTATGACAGGGGGCGCTACTGAAGCTTTCTTT,CSVGMTGGATEAFF
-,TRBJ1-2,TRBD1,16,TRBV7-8,TGTGCCAGCAGCCCCCAGGGCAGGGGGCCTTCCCTACCCCCCACCTTC,CASSPQGRGPSLPPTF
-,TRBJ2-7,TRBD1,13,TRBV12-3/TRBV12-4,TGTGCCAGCAGCCGGACAGGCGGCTACGAGCAGTACTTC,CASSRTGGYEQYF
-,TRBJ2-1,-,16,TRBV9,TGTGCCAGCAGCGTAGGGATTGGGGCTGGGAACAATGAGCAGTTCTTC,CASSVGIGAGNNEQFF
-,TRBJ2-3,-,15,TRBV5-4,TGTGCCAGCAGTTTCGACAGGTGGGGCACAGATACGCAGTATTTT,CASSFDRWGTDTQYF
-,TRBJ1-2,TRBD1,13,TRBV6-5,TGTGCCAGCAGTACCGGGACAGGGTTCGGCTACACCTTC,CASSTGTGFGYTF
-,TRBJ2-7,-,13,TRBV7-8,TGTGCCAGTTCGGGGGTAGGTTTGAGGGAGCAGTACTTC,CASSGVGLREQYF
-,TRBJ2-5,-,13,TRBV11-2,TGTGCCAGCAGCTTACGAGGGTGGGAGACCCAGTACTTC,CASSLRGWETQYF
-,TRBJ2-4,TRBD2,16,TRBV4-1,TGCGCCAGCAGCCAAGTTGGGGGGGACGGCAAAAACATTCAGTACTTC,CASSQVGGDGKNIQYF
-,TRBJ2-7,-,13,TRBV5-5,TGTGCCAGCAGCTTGGATGGGAGCTACGAGCAGTACTTC,CASSLDGSYEQYF
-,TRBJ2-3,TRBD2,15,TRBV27,TGTGCCAGCAGTTTGACTAGCGGGGGCACAGATACGCAGTATTTT,CASSLTSGGTDTQYF